This T cell receptor beta chain was profiled in a study of blood T cells in healthy people across ages. Germline CDR1 and CDR2: KGHDR and SFDVKD. The CDR3 is made up of 16 amino acids. V gave up 4 bases and J gave up 10 bases; unmatched junction bases: 10. With a J-beta primer mix and a sample-barcoded 5' primer, a second PCR ran roughly 6 to 12 cycles. Template switching added a 12-random-nucleotide identifier to every cDNA molecule. TCRdb used MiXCR to reprocess the 5' RACE reads, holding one entry per CDR3 protein. The sample contains some 1,800,000 distinct CDR3 sequences, 39% of which appear only once.

Input material: blood. V and J are TRBV24-1 and TRBJ2-1, with 12 bases lining up with TRBD2. The clonotype comes from a human donor in good health. CDR3 residues: CATSELLAGGPSEQFF. The CDR3 DNA reads TGTGCCACCAGTGAGTTGCTAGCGGGGGGGCCAAGCGAGCAGTTCTTC.